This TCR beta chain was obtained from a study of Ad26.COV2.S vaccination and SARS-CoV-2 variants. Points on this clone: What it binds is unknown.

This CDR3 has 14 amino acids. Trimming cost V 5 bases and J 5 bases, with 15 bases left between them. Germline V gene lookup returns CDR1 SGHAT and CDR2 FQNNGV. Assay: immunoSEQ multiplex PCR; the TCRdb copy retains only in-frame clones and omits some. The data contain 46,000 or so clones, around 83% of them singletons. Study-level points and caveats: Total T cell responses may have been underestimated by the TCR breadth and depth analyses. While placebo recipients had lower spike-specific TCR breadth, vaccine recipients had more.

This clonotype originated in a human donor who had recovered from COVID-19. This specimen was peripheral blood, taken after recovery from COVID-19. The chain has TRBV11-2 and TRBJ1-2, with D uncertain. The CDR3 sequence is CASSPTTPGYGYTF. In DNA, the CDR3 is TGTGCCAGCAGCCCCACCACCCCGGGGTATGGCTACACCTTC.